This is a list of T cell receptor beta chains from one sample in a study of T-cell reconstitution after alpha-beta-depleted transplantation in children. TCRdb processed the PCR reads anew with MiXCR; each CDR3 protein has one entry. This sample carries fewer than 25,000 distinct CDR3 sequences, 9.5% to 13% of them seen once, and the ten largest clones take over 20%. The source was PBMCs from the stem cell graft donor, collected from the stem cell graft. These receptors were collected from a human donor who donated a stem cell graft to a child with chronic granulomatous disease. Each CDR3 is given with its conserved first and last residue. The D gene is left open where the match is weak.

j_gene | v_gene | d_gene | CDR3aa
TRBJ2-7 | TRBV29-1 | . | CSPRENSVFEQYF
TRBJ2-1 | TRBV20-1 | . | CSASLGITNEQFF
TRBJ2-1 | TRBV20-1 | . | CSASVVISYNEQFF
TRBJ2-5 | TRBV6-2/TRBV6-3 | TRBD1 | CASTLPGTAPRQETQYF
TRBJ2-5 | TRBV20-1 | . | CSASPGQETQYF
TRBJ1-2 | TRBV7-9 | . | CASSLAQGGNLYGYTF
TRBJ2-1 | TRBV13 | . | CARGPGTQRHEQFF
TRBJ2-6 | TRBV5-1 | . | CASSLISGANVLTF
TRBJ2-2 | TRBV20-1 | . | CSAPASTGELFF
TRBJ2-7 | TRBV28 | TRBD1 | CASSITGTGVFYEQYF
TRBJ1-4 | TRBV7-9 | . | CASRPPGATNEKLFF
TRBJ1-2 | TRBV27 | . | CASTKRGADPNYGYTF
TRBJ1-5 | TRBV28 | . | CASSQIRLGRQPQHF
TRBJ2-5 | TRBV5-1 | TRBD2 | CASSLRTGLAGGQETQYF
TRBJ1-6 | TRBV5-1 | . | CASSLDNSPLHF
TRBJ1-1 | TRBV7-9 | . | CASSLGGYENTEAFF
TRBJ2-7 | TRBV2 | TRBD2 | CASRRGSGRFDEQYF
TRBJ2-5 | TRBV7-2 | . | CASSPEGTDIETQYF
TRBJ2-1 | TRBV7-3 | TRBD2 | CASSQAVSGAAGNEQFF
TRBJ2-3 | TRBV7-9 | TRBD2 | CASSSGLAGARTDTQYF
TRBJ1-5 | TRBV6-2/TRBV6-3 | . | CASSYEGWQPQHF
TRBJ2-7 | TRBV20-1 | . | CSAQLKPYEQYF
TRBJ2-5 | TRBV3-1 | TRBD2 | CAICPGTSGMGSQETQYF
TRBJ2-3 | TRBV7-9 | . | CASSLSGRRATDTQYF
TRBJ2-2 | TRBV19 | TRBD1 | CASLRTGTGGTGELFF
TRBJ2-5 | TRBV20-1 | . | CSAREPGVGETQYF
TRBJ2-1 | TRBV6-6 | . | CARIQGDSYNEQFF